One sample yielded the 14 T cell receptor beta chains listed below, sequenced in a study of Graves' ophthalmopathy and Graves' hyperthyroidism. The TCR beta CDR3 regions underwent amplification from RNA transcripts. An opening RT-PCR round employed HTBI primers and preceded a second-round multiplex PCR. TCRdb reprocessed the multiplex PCR reads with MiXCR, giving one entry per CDR3 protein. The table has about 380,000 distinct CDR3 sequences, 15% seen once. Sample: peripheral blood. The receptors originated from a woman aged 18-29 years with stable Graves' hyperthyroidism.

With regard to this clonotype: One end of the junction fails to match germline, which may point to a read error. The V and J genes are TRBV7-3 and TRBJ2-2; D is tentatively TRBD1 or TRBD2 (5 bases each). Germline CDR1 reads SGHTA; CDR2 reads FQGTGA. This CDR3 has 12 amino acids. The chain's CDR3 is CASSSDTGELCF. The CDR3 DNA reads as TGTGCCAGCAGCTCGGACACCGGGGAGCTGTGTTTT.

This clonotype was counted ten times or more. The CDR3 sequence is CSAAPGVGNQPQHF. Here the CDR3 DNA reads TGCAGTGCCGCTCCAGGGGTTGGCAATCAGCCCCAGCATTTT. The rearrangement joins TRBV20-1 to TRBJ1-5; TRBD1 might be the D (6 bases). Germline V CDR1 and CDR2: DFQATT, SNEGSKA (reference sequence). The CDR3 length is 14 residues. V was trimmed by 6 bases and J by 2 bases, leaving 14 bases between them.

The chain links TRBV12-3 or TRBV12-4 to TRBJ2-5; 7 positions match TRBD1. V shed 2 bases, J shed 2 bases, and the junction held 5 bases outside the gene matches. This CDR3 comprises 15 residues. CDR3 DNA: TGTGCCAGCAGTTTACAGACAGGGCCGCAAGAGACCCAGTACTTC. The encoded protein is CASSLQTGPQETQYF.

The J gene is TRBJ1-1, the V gene TRBV12-3 or TRBV12-4, with 8 positions matching TRBD1. With 6 bases clipped from V and 2 bases from J, the junction kept 8 bases outside the gene matches. CDR3 length: 15 amino acids. Here the CDR3 reads CASSPPGQANTEAFF. The CDR3 coding sequence is TGTGCCAGCAGCCCTCCGGGACAGGCAAACACTGAAGCTTTCTTT.

This clonotype was seen at least ten times. This chain connects TRBV12-3 or TRBV12-4 to TRBJ1-2; possibly TRBD1 for D (6 bases). The CDR3 covers 12 residues. The germline V and J ends were trimmed by 5 bases and 8 bases, with 12 bases remaining between them. The CDR3 DNA reads TGTGCCAGCAGTACAGGGTCCTTGGGCTACACCTTC. Translated: CASSTGSLGYTF.

The gene calls are TRBV6-1 and TRBJ2-5, with D possibly being TRBD1 (5 bases). CDR3 length: 14 residues. The V and J ends lost 6 bases and 1 base respectively, with 12 bases between them. Germline assignment: CDR1 MNHNS and CDR2 SASEGT. This CDR3 is CASRGVARQETQYF. The CDR3 bases are TGTGCCAGCAGAGGGGTTGCGCGCCAAGAGACCCAGTACTTC.

This clonotype was detected many times. The rearrangement uses TRBV10-3 and TRBJ2-7; D ambiguous. The CDR3 consists of 13 residues. The V end was cut by 2 bases, the J end by 0 bases, with 5 bases between. CDR1 is ENHRY and CDR2 is SYGVKD in the germline V gene. This CDR3 reads CAISEDTSYEQYF. CDR3 sequence (DNA): TGTGCCATCAGTGAGGACACCTCCTACGAGCAGTACTTC.

This clonotype was observed at least ten times. This rearrangement joins TRBV6-6 to TRBJ2-4; possibly TRBD2 for D (5 bases). The CDR3 is made up of 15 amino acids. Trimming stripped 0 bases from V and 3 bases from J, with 9 bases between. Germline V CDR1 and CDR2: MNHNY, SVGAGI (reference sequence). CDR3 region: CASSYSSRDKNIQYF. CDR3 nucleotides: TGTGCCAGCAGTTACTCGAGCCGGGACAAAAACATTCAGTACTTC.

This clonotype was observed at least ten times. The V call is TRBV12-3 or TRBV12-4, the J call TRBJ1-1; possibly TRBD1 for D (5 bases). V lost 5 bases, J lost 3 bases, and 13 bases lay in between. The CDR3 is 14 amino acids. CDR3 nucleotide sequence: TGTGCCAGCAGTACCGGACACCTATACACTGAAGCTTTCTTT. This codes for CASSTGHLYTEAFF.

Comment on this clonotype: A much larger clone lies one base from this, so it may be a read error. The rearrangement uses TRBV19 and TRBJ1-5; D might be TRBD1 (5 bases). CDR1 is LNHDA, CDR2 SQIVND, per germline (reference sequence). The V and J ends lost 5 bases and 4 bases respectively, with 9 bases between them. The CDR3 spans 13 residues. The CDR3 sequence: CASSQQDNQPQHF. CDR3 nucleotides: TGTGCCAGTAGTCAACAGGATAATCAGCCCCAGCATTTT. Combining the CDR3 with reference TRBV19 and TRBJ1-5 gives the whole variable domain DGGITQSPKYLFRKEGQNVTLSCEQNLNHDAMYWYRQDPGQGLRLIYYSQIVNDFQKGDIAEGYSVSREKKESFPLTVTSAQKNPTAFYLCASSQQDNQPQHFGDGTRLSIL.

Ten or more counts support this clonotype. The V gene is TRBV7-2, the J gene TRBJ2-2, with 8 bases matching TRBD1. The germline V gene has CDR1 SGHTA and CDR2 FQGNSA. The CDR3 covers 19 residues. With V trimmed by 1 base and J by 5 bases, 15 bases remained unmatched. The DNA of the CDR3 is TGTGCCAGCAGCTTAGGGGAATCGACAGGGGAAGGGTGGACCGGGGAGCTGTTTTTT. Amino acids: CASSLGESTGEGWTGELFF.

J is TRBJ2-4 and V is TRBV5-1, with D perhaps matching TRBD2 (6 bases). The germline V gene has CDR1 SGHRS and CDR2 YFSETQ. The V end lost 4 bases, the J end lost 0 bases, and 14 bases lay between the germline ends. The CDR3 has 16 amino acids. CDR3 bases: TGCGCCAGCAGCCAGGGACTGACGATAGCCAAAAACATTCAGTACTTC. It encodes CASSQGLTIAKNIQYF.

At least ten counts were recorded for this clonotype. This sequence joins TRBV6-1 and TRBJ1-2, with D hard to call. The CDR3 is 12 amino acids. In germline, CDR1 is MNHNS, CDR2 SASEGT. The V and J ends lost 7 bases and 4 bases respectively, with 10 bases between them. CDR3 sequence reads: CASTQLGYGYTF. The CDR3 DNA follows: TGTGCCAGCACCCAGCTCGGCTATGGCTACACCTTC.

This clonotype was detected many times. This chain joins TRBV29-1 and TRBJ1-1; TRBD1 is a possible D gene (6 bases). CDR1 is SQVTM and CDR2 is ANQGSEA in the germline V gene. The CDR3 is made up of 12 amino acids. V was pared by 3 bases and J by 5 bases, with 10 bases between. CDR3 bases: TGCAGCGTTGATGTGGGGGCAACTGAAGCTTTCTTT. Its translation: CSVDVGATEAFF. The whole variable domain, filled in from reference TRBV29-1 and TRBJ1-1, reads SAVISQKPSRDICQRGTSLTIQCQVDSQVTMMFWYRQQPGQSLTLIATANQGSEATYESGFVIDKFPISRPNLTFSTLTVSNMSPEDSSIYLCSVDVGATEAFFGQGTRLTVV.